The present TCR beta chain was sequenced within a study of blood T cell repertoires in COVID-19 (dated by TCRdb to 2018 to 2021). For the study in its entirety: The collaborator samples originated in the United States, Italy and Spain and spanned the acute and convalescent phases of COVID-19. The material from the prospective study consisted of cDNA or gDNA derived from T cells, B-cell-depleted T cells, or PBMCs. Deeply sampled blood TCRbeta repertoires from subjects exposed to, actively infected with, or recovered from COVID-19 were included in the dataset. The repertoires were released in a freely available public database intended as a resource for research on the immune response to SARS-CoV-2. The samples were drawn from the first 160 participants of the ongoing ImmuneRACE study and from under 1,500 subjects provided by 6 global collaborators. A de-identified subject ID, COVID-19 status, age in years and sex were almost always included in the sample metadata. Where available, HLA class I and class II types were taken from metadata supplied by the sample provider and were not determined by assay-based typing.

Study-wide findings and limitations: Clinical and demographic metadata were provided uncurated, with the amount varying by source and participant.

CDR3 length: 14 amino acids, cysteine to phenylalanine. The DNA shown is the 42-base CDR3, in frame from base 1. Per the germline V gene, MGHRA is the CDR1 and YSYEKL is the CDR2. After removal of 4 bases from V and 0 bases from J, the junction retains 2 bases not matched to a gene. The immunoSEQ Assay, a bias-controlled multiplex PCR, was used to amplify TCRbeta CDR3 regions from genomic DNA. In the paper's pipeline: Within the assay, amplification of reference gene primers was used to estimate how many nucleated cells each sample contained. Sequence reads were collapsed and filtered to measure the absolute abundance of every unique TCRbeta CDR3 rearrangement. For each sample, productive Simpson clonality was calculated as the square root of Simpson's diversity index over productive rearrangements. TCRdb obtained this table from immuneACCESS and retained in-frame rearrangements with V and J assigned. These tables miss some clones; where compared with another copy, unresolved V genes account for less than half of the shortfall, and the remainder is unexplained. V and J calls plus clone size are reproduced from that table; the DNA served to infer D and trimming. The sample records 200,000 to 250,000 clones, roughly 80% of which are singletons. The top ten clones comprise 7% to 8.5% of the sample.

Regarding this clone: This receptor's antigen is unknown. Base qualities are not recorded, but no much larger clone differs from it by a single base.

Whole blood was collected in K2EDTA tubes by collaborating institutions according to the institutions' own protocols. For TCRbeta analysis, collaborators shipped samples as frozen whole blood, isolated PBMCs, or DNA extracted from either of those sample types. The clonotype comes from a woman aged 70-85 years with acute or convalescent COVID-19. Rearrangement joined TRBV4-1 to TRBJ2-7, with 8 bases aligning to TRBD1. Material: peripheral blood. The DNA is TGCGCCAGCAGCCCCGGACAGGGCTCCTACGAGCAGTACTTC. It specifies CASSPGQGSYEQYF.